The 25 T cell receptor beta chains below come from one sample, sequenced in a study of blood T cell repertoires in COVID-19. The data were produced by immunoSEQ multiplex PCR, yet TCRdb's version contains in-frame clones alone and is incomplete. The data contain 200,000 to 250,000 clones, about 87% of them seen just once; the ten biggest clones take up roughly 2.7%. The sequenced material came from PBMCs or T cells enriched from blood (not recorded which). These receptors came from a woman in her 30s who had recovered from COVID-19.

The CDR3 nucleotides read TGTGCCAGCAGCCCACGAATCGGGCTAGCGGGGGAACGAGCCTACGAGCAGTACTTC. It is translated as CASSPRIGLAGERAYEQYF. V gene TRBV11-2 combines with J gene TRBJ2-7; 10 positions agree with TRBD2. V trimming: 5 bases; J trimming: 2 bases; junction bases outside the gene matches: 18. CDR3 length: 19 residues. Germline CDR1 SGHAT, CDR2 FQNNGV.

J is TRBJ2-1 and V is TRBV21-1; TRBD2 is taken as the D call from the table, unchecked against the DNA. TRBV21-1 is annotated as a pseudogene. The CDR3 consists of 12 residues. CDR3 sequence: CASSLPFHEQFF. The CDR3 DNA reads as TGTGCCAGCAGCCTCCCGTTCCATGAGCAGTTCTTC.

The V call is TRBV5-1, the J call TRBJ2-2; tentatively, D is TRBD2 (7 bases). CDR1 and CDR2 (germline): SGHRS, YFSETQ. V was cut by 0 bases and J by 4 bases, with 13 bases left in between. The CDR3 contains 16 residues. CDR3 region: CASSLAAGASTGELFF. The DNA for the CDR3 is TGCGCCAGCAGCTTGGCCGCGGGGGCCAGCACCGGGGAGCTGTTTTTT.

The chain couples TRBV15 to TRBJ1-2, with D possibly matching TRBD1 (6 bases). Per the germline V gene, CDR1 is LNHNV and CDR2 is YYDKDF (reference sequence). V dropped 7 bases and J dropped 5 bases, with 14 bases sitting between them. This CDR3 region has 13 residues. As DNA, the CDR3 is TGTGCCACCAAAAAGGGGGGGGCTTATGGCTACACCTTC. It codes for CATKKGGAYGYTF.

The chain is built from TRBV2 and TRBJ1-3; D remains ambiguous. This CDR3 spans 17 amino acids. Germline V gives CDR1 SNHLY, CDR2 FYNNEI. Trimming shortened V by 2 bases and J by 0 bases, and 14 bases separated the two germline ends. CDR3 loop: CASSEIGHLYSGNTIYF. Written as DNA, the CDR3 is TGTGCCAGCAGTGAAATTGGGCACCTGTACTCTGGAAACACCATATATTTT. Supplemented by reference TRBV2 and TRBJ1-3, the full variable domain reads EPEVTQTPSHQVTQMGQEVILRCVPISNHLYFYWYRQILGQKVEFLVSFYNNEISEKSEIFDDQFSVERPDGSNFTLKIRSTKLEDSAMYFCASSEIGHLYSGNTIYFGEGSWLTVV.

The chain uses TRBV6-5 and TRBJ1-3; D unresolved. The germline CDR1 and CDR2 sequences are MNHEY and SVGAGI. The V end lost 0 bases, the J end lost 4 bases, and 7 bases lay between the germline ends. The CDR3 contains 14 residues. The CDR3 DNA reads TGTGCCAGCAGTTACTCGGCGGTCGGAAACACCATATATTTT. Translated: CASSYSAVGNTIYF.

The chain combines TRBV2 with TRBJ1-2; D is unclear. CDR1 SNHLY and CDR2 FYNNEI come from the germline V gene. Trimming removed 7 bases at V and 3 bases at J, with 15 bases between. The length of the CDR3 is 14 residues. The CDR3 loop is CASTLVLSYYGYTF. The CDR3 DNA reads TGTGCCAGCACCCTCGTTTTATCCTACTATGGCTACACCTTC.

The gene calls are TRBV6-5 and TRBJ2-2; 7 bases are shared with TRBD1. Germline assignment: CDR1 MNHEY and CDR2 SVGAGI. V was clipped by 6 bases and J by 6 bases; unmatched bases: 4. CDR3 length: 13 amino acids. The CDR3 spells CASSQGQAGELFF. CDR3 nucleotides: TGTGCCAGCAGCCAAGGACAGGCCGGGGAGCTGTTTTTT.

This chain connects TRBV11-1 to TRBJ1-6; 8 positions match TRBD1. Germline CDR1 is SGHAT and CDR2 is FQDESV (reference sequence). Trimming at V came to 5 bases and at J to 10 bases, leaving 7 bases not matched to a gene. The CDR3 sequence is 14 residues long. The CDR3 here is CASSPDRAGSPLHF. The CDR3 DNA sequence: TGTGCCAGCAGCCCGGACAGGGCAGGATCACCCCTCCACTTT.

The chain employs TRBV6-5 and TRBJ1-6; TRBD1 agrees at 7 bases. The germline V gene has CDR1 MNHEY and CDR2 SVGAGI. This CDR3 comprises 15 residues. Trimming removed 5 bases from V and 5 bases from J; junction bases left unmatched: 6. This CDR3 is CASSRPGQHNSPLHF. CDR3 DNA sequence: TGTGCCAGCAGTCGCCCGGGACAGCATAATTCACCCCTCCACTTT.

J is TRBJ2-7 and V is TRBV7-8; 11 nucleotides align to TRBD2. The germline V gene encodes CDR1 SGHVS and CDR2 FQNEAQ. V shed 3 bases, J shed 3 bases, and the junction held 13 bases outside the gene matches. This CDR3 region has 18 residues. CDR3 nucleotides: TGTGCCAGCAGCTTCCAGACTCTAGCGGGGGGCCTATTCTACGAGCAGTACTTC. This encodes CASSFQTLAGGLFYEQYF. The full variable domain, in which reference TRBV7-8 and TRBJ2-7 provide the parts outside the CDR3, is GAGVSQSPRYKVAKRGQDVALRCDPISGHVSLFWYQQALGQGPEFLTYFQNEAQLDKSGLPSDRFFAERPEGSVSTLKIQRTQQEDSAVYLCASSFQTLAGGLFYEQYFGPGTRLTVT.

The chain has TRBV11-2 and TRBJ1-1; D is uncertain. This CDR3 spans 13 amino acids. Trimming stripped 5 bases from V and 3 bases from J, with 10 bases between. Per the germline V gene, CDR1 is SGHAT and CDR2 is FQNNGV. This CDR3 reads CASSPYQDTEAFF. The CDR3 DNA sequence: TGTGCCAGCAGCCCCTACCAGGACACTGAAGCTTTCTTT.

The rearrangement uses TRBV24-1 and TRBJ2-3; 16 bases agree with TRBD2. This CDR3 has 19 residues. Germline trimming cut 4 bases from V and 2 bases from J; bases unmatched to any gene: 8. CDR1 and CDR2 (germline): KGHDR, SFDVKD. The CDR3 sequence is CATSDRTGTSGGVTDTQYF. The CDR3 DNA follows: TGTGCCACCAGTGACAGAACCGGGACTAGCGGGGGGGTCACAGATACGCAGTATTTT.

The chain combines TRBV19 with TRBJ2-2; no reliable D call. From germline, CDR1 is LNHDA and CDR2 SQIVND (reference sequence). The CDR3 extends over 17 amino acids. Trimming removed 5 bases from V and 0 bases from J, with 16 bases in between. CDR3 nucleotides: TGTGCCAGTAGTTCCTGGGCCATGCCTACGAACACCGGGGAGCTGTTTTTT. Translated, it gives CASSSWAMPTNTGELFF.

The chain joins TRBV6-5 to TRBJ2-7; a weak D match, TRBD1 (5 bases). Trimming shortened V by 7 bases and J by 0 bases, and 7 bases separated the two germline ends. The germline V gene encodes CDR1 MNHEY and CDR2 SVGAGI. The CDR3 loop spans 12 amino acids. CDR3 sequence (DNA): TGTGCCAGCATGGACAACTCCTACGAGCAGTACTTC. Amino acids: CASMDNSYEQYF.

This sequence joins TRBV4-2 and TRBJ1-1, with D tentatively TRBD1 (6 bases). V shed 0 bases and J shed 1 base, with 12 bases lying between them. Germline V gene sequence: CDR1 LGHNA, CDR2 YNFKEQ. The CDR3 totals 16 residues. The CDR3 nucleotides read TGTGCCAGCAGCCAAGATAAACAGGGATGGAACACTGAAGCTTTCTTT. Protein product: CASSQDKQGWNTEAFF.

V gene TRBV13 combines with J gene TRBJ2-3; D unresolved. The V end lost 0 bases, the J end lost 5 bases, and 15 bases lay between the germline ends. This CDR3 spans 16 amino acids. Germline values: CDR1 PRHDT, CDR2 FYEKMQ (reference sequence). CDR3 coding DNA: TGTGCCAGCAGCTTAGGCCACATGGGCATCAAAGATACGCAGTATTTT. This gives the protein CASSLGHMGIKDTQYF.

The chain has TRBV7-3 and TRBJ2-3; 8 nucleotides line up with TRBD2. The CDR3 sequence is 12 residues long. CDR1 SGHTA and CDR2 FQGTGA come from the germline V gene. The V and J ends lost 4 bases and 12 bases, in that order; junction bases with no gene match: 6. The CDR3 DNA is TGTGCCAGCAGCTCAAGCGGGGGAGACCAGTATTTT. Its translation: CASSSSGGDQYF.

The genes are TRBV4-3 and TRBJ2-4, with 12 bases aligning to TRBD2. Germline values: CDR1 LGHNA, CDR2 YSLEER. V trimming: 1 base; J trimming: 0 bases; junction bases outside the gene matches: 13. The CDR3 totals 21 residues. In DNA, the CDR3 is TGCGCCAGCAGCCAAGCTCCCTCTTGGACTAGCGGGGTCCTAGCCAAAAACATTCAGTACTTC. Its translation: CASSQAPSWTSGVLAKNIQYF.

This clone was observed once. J is TRBJ2-7 and V is TRBV5-4; TRBD1 matches 8 bases. Trimming cost V 4 bases and J 7 bases; bases outside gene matches: 10. The CDR3 runs to 14 residues. CDR1 is SGHNT, CDR2 YYREEE, per germline (reference sequence). This chain's CDR3 is CASSVQGARDEQYF. CDR3 bases: TGTGCCAGCAGCGTTCAGGGGGCGCGGGATGAGCAGTACTTC.

V gene TRBV6-5 combines with J gene TRBJ2-1; 7 nucleotides align to TRBD1. The ends lost 6 bases at V and 3 bases at J; junction bases unmatched: 8. CDR1 and CDR2 from the germline V gene are MNHEY and SVGAGI. The CDR3 contains 15 residues. The CDR3 bases are TGTGCCAGCAGCCACCGAGGGGGCCACTACAATGAGCAGTTCTTC. Amino acids: CASSHRGGHYNEQFF.

The rearrangement links TRBV7-2 to TRBJ2-5; 14 bases fit TRBD2. The CDR3 is 16 amino acids. Germline values: CDR1 SGHTA, CDR2 FQGNSA. V lost 4 bases, J lost 5 bases, and 6 bases stayed unmatched. This CDR3 reads CASSSGLAGGGETQYF. Here the CDR3 DNA reads TGTGCCAGCAGCTCTGGACTAGCGGGGGGCGGGGAGACCCAGTACTTC.

This chain uses TRBV28 with TRBJ2-5; tentative D call: TRBD1 (6 bases). V was cut by 7 bases and J by 2 bases, with 17 bases left in between. The V gene's germline CDR1 is MDHEN and CDR2 SYDVKM. The CDR3 loop spans 15 amino acids. For the CDR3, the DNA is TGTGCCAGCAATATACCCGGGACACATCAAGAGACCCAGTACTTC. It yields the protein CASNIPGTHQETQYF.

V usage is TRBV6-5 and J usage is TRBJ2-7; maybe TRBD2 (5 bases). Germline-derived CDR1 and CDR2 are MNHEY and SVGAGI. The CDR3 runs to 15 residues. The V end was cut by 0 bases, the J end by 3 bases, with 12 bases between. CDR3 sequence: CASSYSLDAGYEQYF. The CDR3 nucleotides are TGTGCCAGCAGTTACTCTCTCGACGCGGGCTACGAGCAGTACTTC.

This clone appeared a single time. The chain recombines TRBV19 with TRBJ2-5, with 13 bases identical to TRBD2. J gave up 5 bases and V 5 bases, and 8 bases lay outside the gene matches. The germline gives CDR1 LNHDA, CDR2 SQIVND (reference sequence). CDR3 size: 16 residues. DNA for the CDR3: TGTGCCAGTAGTGACCCGACTAGCGGGGGGAGGGAGACCCAGTACTTC. Translating gives CASSDPTSGGRETQYF. Using reference TRBV19 and TRBJ2-5 for the parts outside the CDR3, the full variable domain is DGGITQSPKYLFRKEGQNVTLSCEQNLNHDAMYWYRQDPGQGLRLIYYSQIVNDFQKGDIAEGYSVSREKKESFPLTVTSAQKNPTAFYLCASSDPTSGGRETQYFGPGTRLLVL.